This T cell receptor beta chain is drawn from a study of blood T cell repertoires in COVID-19. Turning to the study itself: Specimens from acute and convalescent COVID-19 originated in the United States, Italy and Spain. In each case, the material was cDNA or gDNA derived from T cells, B-cell-depleted T cells, or PBMCs.

V lost 3 bases and J 0 bases, leaving 11 bases between the germline ends. Germline lookup yields CDR1 LGHDT and CDR2 YNNKEL (reference sequence). The CDR3 runs 16 residues. Per the study methods: Counts of nucleated cells, estimated from reference gene primer amplification, were obtained. Libraries were prepared by immunoSEQ multiplex PCR; TCRdb keeps only in-frame clonotypes and omits some of them. V, J and clone size derive from that table, while D and trimming were established from the DNA sequence. The table shows roughly 100,000 clones, with 80% to 85% occurring only once. The receptor comes from a man aged 80 or over with acute or convalescent COVID-19. What was sequenced was peripheral blood. The rearrangement uses TRBV3-1 (or the pseudogene TRBV3-2) and TRBJ2-2; a weak D match, TRBD1 (6 bases). CDR3 sequence: CASSHYRATNTGELFF. The CDR3 DNA is TGTGCCAGCAGCCACTACAGGGCCACGAACACCGGGGAGCTGTTTTTT.